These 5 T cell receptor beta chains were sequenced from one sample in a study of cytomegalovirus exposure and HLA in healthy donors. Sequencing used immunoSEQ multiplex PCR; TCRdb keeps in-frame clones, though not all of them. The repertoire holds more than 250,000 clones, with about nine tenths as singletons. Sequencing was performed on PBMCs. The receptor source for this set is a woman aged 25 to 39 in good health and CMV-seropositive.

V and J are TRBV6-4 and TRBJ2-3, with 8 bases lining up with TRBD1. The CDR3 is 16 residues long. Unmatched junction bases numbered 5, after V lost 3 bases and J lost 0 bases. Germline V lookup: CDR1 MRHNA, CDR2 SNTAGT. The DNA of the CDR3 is TGTGCCAGCAGTGAATCCAGGGGGCTTAGCACAGATACGCAGTATTTT. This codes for CASSESRGLSTDTQYF.

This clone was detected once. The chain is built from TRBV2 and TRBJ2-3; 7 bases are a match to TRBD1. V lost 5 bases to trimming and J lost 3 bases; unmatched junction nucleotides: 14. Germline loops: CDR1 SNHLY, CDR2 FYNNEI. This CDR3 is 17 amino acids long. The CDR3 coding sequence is TGTGCCAGCAGTAGACTATCTTTGCACAGGGGAACAGATACGCAGTATTTT. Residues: CASSRLSLHRGTDTQYF.

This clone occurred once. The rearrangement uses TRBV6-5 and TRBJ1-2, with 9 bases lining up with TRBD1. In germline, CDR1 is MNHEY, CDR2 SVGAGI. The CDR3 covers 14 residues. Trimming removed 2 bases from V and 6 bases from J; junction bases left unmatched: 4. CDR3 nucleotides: TGTGCCAGCAGTTACGGGACAGGGAGGGATGGCTACACCTTC. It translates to CASSYGTGRDGYTF.

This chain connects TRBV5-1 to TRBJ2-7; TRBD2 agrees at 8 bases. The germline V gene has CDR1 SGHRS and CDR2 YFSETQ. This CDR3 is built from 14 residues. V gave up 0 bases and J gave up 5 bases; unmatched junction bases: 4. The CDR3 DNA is TGCGCCAGCAGCTTGGTGGATAGCGGGAACGAGCAGTACTTC. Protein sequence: CASSLVDSGNEQYF. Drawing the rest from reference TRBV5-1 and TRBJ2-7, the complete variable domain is KAGVTQTPRYLIKTRGQQVTLSCSPISGHRSVSWYQQTPGQGLQFLFEYFSETQRNKGNFPGRFSGRQFSNSRSEMNVSTLELGDSALYLCASSLVDSGNEQYFGPGTRLTVT.

The CDR3 here is CASSPEDSSYEQYF. The CDR3 DNA follows: TGTGCCAGCTCACCGGAGGACAGCTCCTACGAGCAGTACTTC. The V and J genes are TRBV18 and TRBJ2-7; tentatively, D is TRBD1 (6 bases). Germline V gene lookup returns CDR1 KGHSH and CDR2 LQKENI. Between the trimmed V and J ends, which lost 3 bases and 0 bases, there was a span of 9 bases. CDR3 length: 14 residues.